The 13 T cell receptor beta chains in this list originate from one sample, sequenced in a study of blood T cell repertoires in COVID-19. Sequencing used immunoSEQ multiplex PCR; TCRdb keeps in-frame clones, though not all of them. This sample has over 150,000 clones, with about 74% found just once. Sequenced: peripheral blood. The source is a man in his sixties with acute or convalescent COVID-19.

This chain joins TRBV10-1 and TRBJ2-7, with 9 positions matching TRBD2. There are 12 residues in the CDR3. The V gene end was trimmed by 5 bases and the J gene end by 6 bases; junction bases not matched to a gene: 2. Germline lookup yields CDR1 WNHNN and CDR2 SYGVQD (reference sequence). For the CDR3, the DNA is TGCGCCAGCAGTCGCGGGGGGGGCGAGCAGTACTTC. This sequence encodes CASSRGGGEQYF.

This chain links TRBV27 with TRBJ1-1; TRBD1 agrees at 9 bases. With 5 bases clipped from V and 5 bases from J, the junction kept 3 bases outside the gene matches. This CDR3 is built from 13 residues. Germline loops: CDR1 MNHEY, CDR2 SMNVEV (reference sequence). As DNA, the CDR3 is TGTGCCAGCAGTACAGGGGGCCGGACTGAAGCTTTCTTT. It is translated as CASSTGGRTEAFF.

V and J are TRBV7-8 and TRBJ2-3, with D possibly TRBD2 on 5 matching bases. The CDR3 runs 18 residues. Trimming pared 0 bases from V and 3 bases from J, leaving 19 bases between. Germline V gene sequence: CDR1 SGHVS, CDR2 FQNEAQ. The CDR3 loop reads CASSLALVSDFPTDTQYF. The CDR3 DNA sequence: TGTGCCAGCAGCTTAGCGTTGGTTTCGGACTTTCCAACAGATACGCAGTATTTT.

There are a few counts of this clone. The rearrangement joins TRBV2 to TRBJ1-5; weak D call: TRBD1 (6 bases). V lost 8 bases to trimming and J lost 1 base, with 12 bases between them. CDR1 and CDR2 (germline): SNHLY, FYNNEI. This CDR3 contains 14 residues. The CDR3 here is CASGDTSSNQPQHF. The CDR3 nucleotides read TGTGCCAGCGGGGACACCTCGAGCAATCAGCCCCAGCATTTT.

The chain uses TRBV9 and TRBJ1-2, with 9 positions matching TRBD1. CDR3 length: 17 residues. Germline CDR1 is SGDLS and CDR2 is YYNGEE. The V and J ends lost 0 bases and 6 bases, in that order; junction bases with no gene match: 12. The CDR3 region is CASSVGSTGTGLNGYTF. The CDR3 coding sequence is TGTGCCAGCAGCGTAGGGAGTACCGGGACAGGGTTGAATGGCTACACCTTC. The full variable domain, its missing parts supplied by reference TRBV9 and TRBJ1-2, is DSGVTQTPKHLITATGQRVTLRCSPRSGDLSVYWYQQSLDQGLQFLIQYYNGEERAKGNILERFSAQQFPDLHSELNLSSLELGDSALYFCASSVGSTGTGLNGYTFGSGTRLTVV.

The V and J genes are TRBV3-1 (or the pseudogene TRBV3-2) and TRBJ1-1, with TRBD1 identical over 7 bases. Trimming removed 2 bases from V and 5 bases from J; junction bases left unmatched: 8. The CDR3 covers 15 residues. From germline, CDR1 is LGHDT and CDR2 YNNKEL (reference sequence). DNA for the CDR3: TGTGCCAGCAGCCAAAGTTTGCAGGGGGGAACTGAAGCTTTCTTT. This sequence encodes CASSQSLQGGTEAFF.

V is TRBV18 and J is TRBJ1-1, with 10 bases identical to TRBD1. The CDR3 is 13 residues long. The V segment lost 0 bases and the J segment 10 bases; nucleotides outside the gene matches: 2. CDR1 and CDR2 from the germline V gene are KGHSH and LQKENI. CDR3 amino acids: CASSPPGQGTAFF. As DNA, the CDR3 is TGTGCCAGCTCACCACCGGGACAGGGGACAGCTTTCTTT.

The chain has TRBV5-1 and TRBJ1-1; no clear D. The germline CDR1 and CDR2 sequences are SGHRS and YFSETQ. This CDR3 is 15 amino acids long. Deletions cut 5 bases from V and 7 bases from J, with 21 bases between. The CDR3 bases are TGCGCCAGCAGACCAAGGAACCGGGCCGAGGGTGAAGCTTTCTTT. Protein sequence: CASRPRNRAEGEAFF.

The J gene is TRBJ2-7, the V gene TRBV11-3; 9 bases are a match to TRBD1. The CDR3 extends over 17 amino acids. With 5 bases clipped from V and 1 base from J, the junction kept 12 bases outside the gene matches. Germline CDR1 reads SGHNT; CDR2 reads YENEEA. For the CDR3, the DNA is TGTGCCAGCAGCCTTTGGACAGGGGCTATAGGTTCCTACGAGCAGTACTTC. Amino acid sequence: CASSLWTGAIGSYEQYF.

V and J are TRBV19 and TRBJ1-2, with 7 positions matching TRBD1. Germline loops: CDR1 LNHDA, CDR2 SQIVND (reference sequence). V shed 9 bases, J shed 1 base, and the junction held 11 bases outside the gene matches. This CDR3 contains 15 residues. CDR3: CASGGGQTFNYGYTF. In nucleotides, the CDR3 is TGTGCCAGCGGGGGGGGACAGACCTTTAACTATGGCTACACCTTC. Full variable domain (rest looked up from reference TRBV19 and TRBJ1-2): DGGITQSPKYLFRKEGQNVTLSCEQNLNHDAMYWYRQDPGQGLRLIYYSQIVNDFQKGDIAEGYSVSREKKESFPLTVTSAQKNPTAFYLCASGGGQTFNYGYTFGSGTRLTVV.

The CDR3 DNA reads as TGTGCCAGCAGTTTCTCGGACAGGGGGAACTATGGCTACACCTTC. Protein product: CASSFSDRGNYGYTF. V is TRBV28 and J is TRBJ1-2, with 10 nucleotides matching TRBD1. Germline loops: CDR1 MDHEN, CDR2 SYDVKM. Trimming took 3 bases from V and 2 from J; bases not matched to a gene: 3. The CDR3 is made up of 15 amino acids.

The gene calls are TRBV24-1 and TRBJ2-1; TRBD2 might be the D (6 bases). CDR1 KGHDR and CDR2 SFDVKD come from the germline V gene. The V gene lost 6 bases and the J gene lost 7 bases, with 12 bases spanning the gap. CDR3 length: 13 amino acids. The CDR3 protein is CATSNSGRNEQFF. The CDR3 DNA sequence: TGTGCCACCAGTAATTCGGGGAGGAATGAGCAGTTCTTC.

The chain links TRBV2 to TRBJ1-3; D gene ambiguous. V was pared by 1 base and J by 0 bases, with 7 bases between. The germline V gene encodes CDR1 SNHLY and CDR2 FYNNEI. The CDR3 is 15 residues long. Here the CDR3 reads CASSEGRFSGNTIYF. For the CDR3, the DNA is TGTGCCAGCAGTGAAGGTCGGTTCTCTGGAAACACCATATATTTT. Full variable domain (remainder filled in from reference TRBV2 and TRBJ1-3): EPEVTQTPSHQVTQMGQEVILRCVPISNHLYFYWYRQILGQKVEFLVSFYNNEISEKSEIFDDQFSVERPDGSNFTLKIRSTKLEDSAMYFCASSEGRFSGNTIYFGEGSWLTVV.